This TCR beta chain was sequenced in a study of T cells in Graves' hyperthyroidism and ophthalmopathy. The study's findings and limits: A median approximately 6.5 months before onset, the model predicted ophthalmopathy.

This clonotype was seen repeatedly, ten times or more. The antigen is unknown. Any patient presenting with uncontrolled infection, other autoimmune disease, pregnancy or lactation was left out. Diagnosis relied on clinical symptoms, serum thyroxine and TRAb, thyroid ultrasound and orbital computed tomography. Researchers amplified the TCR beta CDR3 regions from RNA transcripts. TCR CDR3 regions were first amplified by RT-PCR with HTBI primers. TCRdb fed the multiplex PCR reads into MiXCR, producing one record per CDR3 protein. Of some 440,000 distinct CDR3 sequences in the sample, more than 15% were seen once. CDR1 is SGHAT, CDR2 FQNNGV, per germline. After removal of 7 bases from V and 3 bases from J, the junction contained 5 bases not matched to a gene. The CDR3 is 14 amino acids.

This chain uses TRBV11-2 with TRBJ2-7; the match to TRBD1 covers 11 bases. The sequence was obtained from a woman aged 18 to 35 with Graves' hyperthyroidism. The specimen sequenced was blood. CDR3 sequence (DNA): TGTGCCAGCACCGCCGGGACAGGGGGCTACGAGCAGTACTTC. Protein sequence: CASTAGTGGYEQYF. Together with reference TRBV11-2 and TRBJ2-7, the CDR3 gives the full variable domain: EAGVAQSPRYKIIEKRQSVAFWCNPISGHATLYWYQQILGQGPKLLIQFQNNGVVDDSQLPKDRFSAERLKGVDSTLKIQPAKLEDSAVYLCASTAGTGGYEQYFGPGTRLTVT.